Listed here is a single T cell receptor (beta chain). This sample stems from a study of Ad26.COV2.S vaccination and SARS-CoV-2 variants. Germline V gene lookup returns CDR1 SGHRS and CDR2 YFSETQ. This CDR3 contains 15 residues. J gave up 1 base and V 4 bases, and 6 bases lay outside the gene matches. TCRdb's table, derived via immunoSEQ multiplex PCR, lists solely in-frame clones and lacks some. The sample records about 350,000 clones, around nine tenths being singletons. The sample's treatment: some 20 received Ad26.COV2.S at low or high dose, single or two shots; 5 received placebo; per-sample allocation not given. At day 63 after the first vaccine or placebo injection, samples were drawn. What was given as vaccine was an Ad26 vector encoding Wuhan-strain SARS-CoV-2 spike.

The clonotype originates from a person aged 18-65 years who received the Ad26.COV2.S COVID-19 vaccine or a placebo. The V gene is TRBV5-1, the J gene TRBJ1-2, with 8 bases fitting TRBD1. Specimen: peripheral blood, collected in a trial of Ad26.COV2.S vaccine versus placebo. The CDR3 protein is CASSPSTGVNYGYTF. The CDR3 bases are TGCGCCAGCAGCCCCTCGACAGGGGTTAACTATGGCTACACCTTC.